This T cell receptor beta chain was documented in a study of blood T cell repertoires in COVID-19. Study-level background: Samples representing acute and convalescent COVID-19 were sourced from the United States, Italy and Spain. PBMCs, B-cell-depleted T cells, or T cells provided the cDNA or gDNA that made up the material.

Original handling: Reference gene primer amplification yielded estimated nucleated cell counts. Sequencing was performed with immunoSEQ multiplex PCR; in TCRdb, only in-frame clones are kept and a portion is missing. V and J calls and clone size are as listed in that table; D and trimming were resolved from the DNA. This sample has around 99,000 clones, with about nine tenths found just once. This CDR3 spans 15 amino acids. The trim removed 1 base at V and 10 bases at J, leaving 6 bases unmatched. In germline, CDR1 is LNHNV, CDR2 YYDKDF (reference sequence). Input material: peripheral blood. This chain links TRBV15 with TRBJ1-6, with 8 nucleotides matching TRBD1. The sequence was collected from a man aged 45 to 65 with acute or convalescent COVID-19. The CDR3: CATSRVGRGHSPLHF. The DNA for the CDR3 is TGTGCCACCAGCAGAGTGGGCAGGGGGCACTCACCCCTCCACTTT.